Following are 26 T cell receptor beta chains from one sample sequenced in a study of tumor and adjacent non-tumor tissue in lung cancer. No cell sorting was done before RNA was extracted from the tissue. The library came from three nested PCR rounds adapted from ARM-PCR protocols. Using its own MiXCR run on the multiplex PCR reads, TCRdb lists one record per CDR3 protein. The sample contains about 200,000 distinct CDR3 sequences, 71% of which appear only once. The sample taken for sequencing was lung tumor tissue. These receptors came from a man in his fifties or sixties with non-small cell lung cancer.

The chain employs TRBV20-1 and TRBJ1-2, with D possibly being TRBD1 (5 bases). The CDR3 covers 13 residues. The V gene's germline CDR1 is DFQATT and CDR2 SNEGSKA (reference sequence). The V end was cut by 4 bases, the J end by 6 bases, with 15 bases between. CDR3 sequence (DNA): TGCAGTGCTACCCCCGAGGGGTTTAATGGCTACACCTTC. Protein sequence: CSATPEGFNGYTF.

This clonotype was seen at least ten times. The V and J genes are TRBV6-1 and TRBJ1-5; D ambiguous. This CDR3 has 11 amino acids. V was cut by 3 bases and J by 9 bases, with 6 bases left in between. Germline V gene data show CDR1 as MNHNS and CDR2 as SASEGT. CDR3 sequence (DNA): TGTGCCAGCAGTGACTGGGGGCCCCAGCATTTT. Translated: CASSDWGPQHF.

Turning to this clonotype: A much larger clonotype is one base distant, so this may be a read error. This chain links TRBV29-1 with TRBJ1-6; weak D call: TRBD1 (6 bases). Germline V gene sequence: CDR1 SQVTM, CDR2 ANQGSEA. This CDR3 is built from 13 residues. The CDR3 sequence is CSVSTGNNSPIHF. In nucleotides, the CDR3 is TGCAGCGTGTCGACAGGAAATAATTCACCCATCCACTTT.

Points on this clonotype: It is likely a read error, because the conserved phenylalanine at the end of the CDR3 is missing. Because the CDR3's place on the DNA is in doubt, the DNA is left out and the CDR3 is given as listed by TCRdb. The chain's CDR3 is CASSHLGAGGNTGELFC. The V gene is TRBV4-2, the J gene TRBJ2-2; TRBD1, the D gene given by the table, was not confirmed from the DNA. The CDR3 has 17 residues if both end residues are counted. Germline V gene data show CDR1 as LGHNA and CDR2 as YNFKEQ.

About this clonotype itself: One end of the junction does not line up with germline, which may come from a read error. The chain carries TRBV7-8 and TRBJ1-5; a weak D match, TRBD1 (5 bases). The CDR3 runs to 15 residues. CDR1 is SGHVS and CDR2 is FQNEAQ in the germline V gene. The CDR3, as DNA: TGTGCCAACAGCTCCACAGGTTATAGCAATCAGCCCCAGCATTTT. Amino acid sequence: CANSSTGYSNQPQHF. Looking up the rest from reference TRBV7-8 and TRBJ1-5 gives the full variable domain: GAGVSQSPRYKVAKRGQDVALRCDPISGHVSLFWYQQALGQGPEFLTYFQNEAQLDKSGLPSDRFFAERPEGSVSTLKIQRTQQEDSAVYLCANSSTGYSNQPQHFGDGTRLSIL.

This clonotype was detected a few times. A much larger clone lies one base from this, so it may be a read error. The gene calls are TRBV20-1 and TRBJ2-3, with D unclear. Germline V CDR1 and CDR2: DFQATT, SNEGSKA (reference sequence). The CDR3 sequence is 11 residues long. CDR3 amino acids: CGARVTDTQYF. The CDR3 DNA is TGCGGTGCTAGGGTCACAGATACGCAGTATTTT.

The chain carries TRBV30 and TRBJ2-5; TRBD1 agrees at 8 bases. The CDR3 sequence is 14 residues long. With V trimmed by 4 bases and J by 5 bases, 9 bases remained unmatched. The germline V gene has CDR1 GTSNPN and CDR2 SVGIG (reference sequence). The CDR3 sequence: CAWNQGAGGETQYF. CDR3 sequence (DNA): TGTGCCTGGAATCAGGGGGCAGGGGGGGAGACCCAGTACTTC.

The chain uses TRBV5-5 and TRBJ2-7; no firm D call. Germline loops: CDR1 SGHKS, CDR2 YYEKEE (reference sequence). Trimming pared 0 bases from V and 7 bases from J, leaving 5 bases between. This CDR3 is built from 11 residues. Here the CDR3 DNA reads TGTGCCAGCAGCTTGGTGGGGGAGCAGTACTTC. Its translation: CASSLVGEQYF.

This clonotype was picked up a small number of times. The chain is built from TRBV4-1 and TRBJ2-1; TRBD2 agrees at 11 bases. The CDR3 has 17 residues. The germline V gene encodes CDR1 MGHRA and CDR2 YSYEKL. V was clipped by 1 base and J by 4 bases; unmatched bases: 6. As DNA, the CDR3 is TGCGCCAGCAGCCAAGCAGGGACTAGCGGAACATACAATGAGCAGTTCTTC. It yields the protein CASSQAGTSGTYNEQFF.

Remarks on this clonotype: A read error may produce the germline difference seen at one junction end. V gene TRBV11-2 combines with J gene TRBJ2-7; a possible D gene is TRBD2 (5 bases). The CDR3 runs 14 residues. The V gene's germline CDR1 is SGHAT and CDR2 FQNNGV. The chain's CDR3 is CANSYFSGVYEQYF. As DNA, the CDR3 is TGTGCCAACAGTTACTTCTCCGGGGTCTACGAGCAGTATTTC.

This clonotype occurred a few times. One end of the junction does not line up with germline, which may come from a read error. The chain is built from TRBV4-1 and TRBJ1-1, with D maybe TRBD1 (5 bases). The CDR3 is 14 amino acids. The germline V gene encodes CDR1 MGHRA and CDR2 YSYEKL. The chain's CDR3 is CTSSQPFEGVGAFF. CDR3 in DNA: TGCACCAGTAGCCAACCCTTTGAAGGGGTAGGGGCTTTCTTC.

The gene calls are TRBV6-1 and TRBJ2-1; D not resolved. CDR1 is MNHNS and CDR2 is SASEGT in the germline V gene. V was clipped by 7 bases and J by 4 bases, with 17 bases between them. The CDR3 runs to 15 residues. The DNA for the CDR3 is TGTGCCAGCATGCCATGGGCTGGCCGTTACAATGAGCAGTTCTTC. It yields the protein CASMPWAGRYNEQFF.

The rearrangement joins TRBV11-2 to TRBJ2-3, with a tentative D call TRBD1 (5 bases). V lost 3 bases and J 2 bases, leaving 12 bases between the germline ends. This CDR3 has 15 residues. CDR1 SGHAT and CDR2 FQNNGV come from the germline V gene. The CDR3 loop is CASSLGPGNTDTQYF. In DNA form, the CDR3 reads TGTGCCAGCAGCTTGGGGCCGGGCAACACAGATACGCAGTATTTT.

To note about this clonotype: The junction does not match germline at one end; this may be a read error. This chain uses TRBV11-2 with TRBJ1-1, with D uncertain. The CDR3 covers 13 residues. Germline CDR1 reads SGHAT; CDR2 reads FQNNGV. As DNA, the CDR3 is TGCGCCAGCAGCTTAAAGCTGAACACTGAAGCTTTCTTT. This gives the protein CASSLKLNTEAFF.

The chain is built from TRBV6-5 and TRBJ2-3; TRBD2 is a possible D gene (5 bases). The CDR3 extends over 15 amino acids. Germline values: CDR1 MNHEY, CDR2 SVGAGI. Here the CDR3 reads CDTSGRDRGADTQYF. CDR3 DNA: TGTGACACCAGTGGAAGGGATCGGGGAGCAGATACGCAGTATTTT.

On this clonotype: Given a much more abundant clone one base away, this may be a read error. This chain joins TRBV4-1 and TRBJ2-3; D might be TRBD2 (6 bases). This CDR3 comprises 13 residues. Per the germline V gene, CDR1 is MGHRA and CDR2 is YSYEKL. V lost 8 bases and J 5 bases, leaving 14 bases between the germline ends. This CDR3 reads CASRSYSGDTQYF. As DNA, the CDR3 is TGCGCCAGCCGATCCTATAGCGGAGATACGCAGTATTTT.

Remarks on this clonotype: A read error may be the cause here, since a much bigger clone is one base away. The V gene is TRBV20-1, the J gene TRBJ2-1, with TRBD2 identical over 7 bases. The CDR3 runs 10 residues. In germline, CDR1 is DFQATT, CDR2 SNEGSKA (reference sequence). CDR3 DNA sequence: TGCAGCGCAAAGCGGGATGAGAAGTTCTTC. Residues: CSAKRDEKFF.

V gene TRBV11-2 combines with J gene TRBJ1-6; possible D gene TRBD1, 5 bases. The CDR3 sequence is 14 residues long. From germline, CDR1 is SGHAT and CDR2 FQNNGV. CDR3 protein: CPSSAVGRGPPLHF. The CDR3 DNA is TGTCCTAGCAGCGCGGTGGGGCGGGGACCACCCCTCCACTTT.

This clonotype showed up just once. The CDR3 end shows no conserved phenylalanine or tryptophan, and so a read error is likely. The chain has TRBV6-5 and TRBJ2-1; D possibly uses TRBD1 or TRBD2 (5 bases each). V lost 8 bases and J lost 7, with 21 bases in between. This CDR3 is 15 amino acids long. Per the germline V gene, CDR1 is MNHEY and CDR2 is SVGAGI. For the CDR3, the DNA is TGTGCCAGCGGTAACTCTCGGGGCTTACCGAATGAGCAGTTCTCC. It codes for CASGNSRGLPNEQFS.

This clonotype was recorded once. V usage is TRBV12-3 or TRBV12-4 and J usage is TRBJ2-5, with TRBD2 matching over 9 bases. The CDR3 covers 14 residues. V gave up 5 bases and J gave up 4 bases; unmatched junction bases: 5. The CDR3 spells CASSVGGGAETQYF. The CDR3 DNA reads as TGTGCCAGCAGTGTGGGCGGGGGGGCAGAGACCCAGTACTTC.

Concerning this clonotype itself: One base away lies a much larger clone, so this may be a sequencing read error. The chain combines TRBV12-3 or TRBV12-4 with TRBJ1-4; TRBD1 matches at 9 bases. This CDR3 region has 13 residues. The CDR3 region is CVTRGTGLEKLFF. Written as DNA, the CDR3 is TGTGTCACCAGGGGGACAGGGCTTGAAAAACTGTTTTTT.

The rearrangement uses TRBV21-1 and TRBJ2-1. TRBV21-1 is a documented pseudogene. The CDR3 length is 16 residues. The CDR3 loop is CASSEVDYLSYNEQLF. The CDR3 DNA is TGTGCCAGCAGCGAAGTGGATTACCTCTCCTACAATGAGCAGTTGTTC.

The V and J genes are TRBV20-1 and TRBJ2-3, with 8 bases matching TRBD2. Germline V lookup: CDR1 DFQATT, CDR2 SNEGSKA (reference sequence). CDR3 length equals 14 residues. Trimming took 3 bases from V and 8 from J; bases not matched to a gene: 10. DNA of the CDR3: TGCAGTGCTAGTGGGACTAGTTTTTCAGTTACGCAGTATTTT. Amino acid sequence: CSASGTSFSVTQYF.

Turning to this clonotype: A much larger clone lies one base from this, so it may be a read error. J is TRBJ2-7 and V is TRBV11-2; perhaps TRBD2 as D (7 bases). Trimming left V 6 bases short and J 6 bases short, with 12 bases between. CDR1 and CDR2 from the germline V gene are SGHAT and FQNNGV. CDR3 length equals 12 residues. Here the CDR3 DNA reads TGTGCCAGCAGATGGGGGGGGCTCGAGCAGTACTTC. Translated, it gives CASRWGGLEQYF.

About this clonotype: A much larger clonotype is one base distant, so this may be a read error. CDR3 in DNA: TGTGTCAGCAGCTTAGTACAGACGAACACTGAAGCTTTCTTT. It encodes CVSSLVQTNTEAFF. V is TRBV11-2 and J is TRBJ1-1; D gene uncertain. The V gene's germline CDR1 is SGHAT and CDR2 FQNNGV. The CDR3 contains 14 residues.

Of note for this clonotype: One end of the junction varies from germline; a read error may be responsible. The V call is TRBV20-1, the J call TRBJ1-5; D is uncertain. The CDR3 extends over 15 amino acids. Germline V gene data show CDR1 as DFQATT and CDR2 as SNEGSKA (reference sequence). This chain's CDR3 is CSADTVTYSNQPQHF. In nucleotides, the CDR3 is TGCAGTGCTGACACAGTGACTTATAGCAATCAACCCCAGCATTTC.